A selection of T cell receptor beta chains follows, all from one sample in a study of blood T cells in healthy people across ages. TCRdb ran MiXCR on the 5' RACE reads and lists one entry per CDR3 protein. The sample carries about 1.4 million distinct CDR3 sequences, 59% recorded once. Sequencing input: blood. These receptors were collected from a man between 18 and 35 years old in good health. The CDR3 runs from the conserved cysteine through the conserved F or W. The D gene is left open where the match is weak. Clone size is shown for a subset of rows, as once, few, many or a class of expanded clone.

v_gene	j_gene	d_gene	abundance	CDR3nt	CDR3aa
TRBV6-5	TRBJ2-6	NA	NA	TGTGCCAGCAGTTACCAGCTTGAAGGGGCCAACGTCCTGACTTTC	CASSYQLEGANVLTF
TRBV7-9	TRBJ2-7	NA	NA	TGTGCCAGCAGCCCGCCAGGGAATAGCGGTACCTACGAGCAGTACTTC	CASSPPGNSGTYEQYF
TRBV7-6	TRBJ2-1	NA	NA	TGTGCCAGCAGCTTAGGGCAGACCAGTGAGCAGTTCTTC	CASSLGQTSEQFF
TRBV6-1	TRBJ2-7	NA	few	TGTGCCAGCACGCGGGGCACCGGGAAACAAGGTTGGTCCTACGAGCAGTACTTC	CASTRGTGKQGWSYEQYF
TRBV6-5	TRBJ1-6	NA	once	TGTGCCAGCAGTTACGCAGTGGGGAGGAATTCACCCCTCCACTTT	CASSYAVGRNSPLHF
TRBV11-2	TRBJ2-5	NA	few	TGTGCCAGCAGCTCCCCCCCGTCGACAGGCACGGAGACCCAGTACTTC	CASSSPPSTGTETQYF
TRBV21-1	TRBJ2-1	NA	NA	TGTGCCAGCAGCGATGGGGACAGGGAAAAATACAATGAGCAGTTCTTC	CASSDGDREKYNEQFF
TRBV6-1	TRBJ1-1	NA	NA	TGTGCCACCGGGGGAGAGTTTTCGACCACTGAAGCTTTCTTT	CATGGEFSTTEAFF
TRBV3-1	TRBJ2-7	NA	NA	TGTGCCAGCAGCCAAGTGATCCGGTGGACCTACGAGCAGTACTTC	CASSQVIRWTYEQYF
TRBV11-2	TRBJ2-1	TRBD2	NA	TGTGCCAGCAGCTTAGGCCCCCGAAGGACTAGCGGCTCTTACCATGAGCAGTTCTTC	CASSLGPRRTSGSYHEQFF
TRBV7-9	TRBJ2-3	TRBD1	NA	TGTGCCAGCCCACGAGACAGGGGGCGACCCACAGATACGCAGTATTTT	CASPRDRGRPTDTQYF
TRBV20-1	TRBJ1-2	TRBD1	NA	TGCAGTGCTAGAACAGGGGATATCTATGGCTACACCTTC	CSARTGDIYGYTF
TRBV5-1	TRBJ2-1	NA	NA	TGCGCCAGCAGCGTGATAGGGGATGGTGAGCAGTTCTTC	CASSVIGDGEQFF
TRBV2	TRBJ2-7	TRBD2	NA	TGTGCCAGCAAAGACGGGACTAGCGGACGCGAGCAGTACTTC	CASKDGTSGREQYF
TRBV27	TRBJ2-7	TRBD2	NA	TGTGCCAGCCGAAGCGGGGGGCTTACCTACGAGCAGTACTTC	CASRSGGLTYEQYF
TRBV20-1	TRBJ2-1	TRBD1	NA	TGCAGTGCTCTGACGGGACAGGGGGCGCAGGGTGAGCAGTTCTTC	CSALTGQGAQGEQFF
TRBV12-3/TRBV12-4	TRBJ2-1	TRBD2	NA	TGTGCCAGCAGTCTTACTAGCGGGGAACCCTCCTACAATGAGCAGTTCTTC	CASSLTSGEPSYNEQFF
TRBV7-2	TRBJ2-7	TRBD1	few	TGTGCCAGCAGCGACGACAGGGTCGGCTCCTACGAGCAGTACTTC	CASSDDRVGSYEQYF
TRBV20-1	TRBJ2-1	NA	NA	TGCAGTGCTAGAGAGTGGGGGGGCCCATACAATGAGCAGTTCTTC	CSAREWGGPYNEQFF
TRBV20-1	TRBJ2-5	NA	NA	TGCAGTGCTAGAGATCTGCGACGGCATCGCGAGACCCAGTACTTC	CSARDLRRHRETQYF
TRBV9	TRBJ1-2	NA	once	TGTGCCAGCAGCGTAGAACCGGATGGCTACACCTTC	CASSVEPDGYTF
TRBV27	TRBJ2-4	TRBD2	NA	TGTGCCAGCAGTTTAACAGCGGGGGCTATCGGTCAGTACTTC	CASSLTAGAIGQYF
TRBV28	TRBJ2-6	NA	few	TGTGCCAGCATCCCCAGCAAGTCTGGGGCCAACGTCCTGACTTTC	CASIPSKSGANVLTF
TRBV27	TRBJ2-4	NA	few	TGTGCCAGCAGGAACGACAGGTTTTGGCAGTACTTC	CASRNDRFWQYF
TRBV25-1	TRBJ1-2	NA	few	TGTGCCAGCAGTGGCGACAATTATGGCTACACCTTC	CASSGDNYGYTF
TRBV6-1	TRBJ1-1	NA	NA	TGTGCCACCAGACCCAGGGTGGGCACTGAAGCTTTCTTT	CATRPRVGTEAFF
TRBV4-3	TRBJ2-1	TRBD2	NA	TGCGCCAGCAGCCAAGTGACTAGCGGGGGGATGAATGAGCAGTTCTTC	CASSQVTSGGMNEQFF
TRBV2	TRBJ2-4	NA	NA	TGTGCCAGCAGACAACAGGTAGCCAAAAACATTCAGTACTTC	CASRQQVAKNIQYF
TRBV14	TRBJ2-1	NA	NA	TGTGCCAGCAGCCGAGGACTCCACAATGAGCAGTTCTTC	CASSRGLHNEQFF